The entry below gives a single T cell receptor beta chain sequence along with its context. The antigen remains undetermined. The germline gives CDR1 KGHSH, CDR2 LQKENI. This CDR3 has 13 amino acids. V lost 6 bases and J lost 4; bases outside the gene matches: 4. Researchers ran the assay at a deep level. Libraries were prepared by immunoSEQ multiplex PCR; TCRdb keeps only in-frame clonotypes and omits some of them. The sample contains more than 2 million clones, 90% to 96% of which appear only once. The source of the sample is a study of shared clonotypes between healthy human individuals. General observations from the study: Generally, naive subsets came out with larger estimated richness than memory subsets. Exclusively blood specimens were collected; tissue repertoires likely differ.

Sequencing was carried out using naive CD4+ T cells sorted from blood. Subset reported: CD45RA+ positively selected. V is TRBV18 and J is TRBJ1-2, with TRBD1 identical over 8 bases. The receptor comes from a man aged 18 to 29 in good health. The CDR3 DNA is TGTGCCAGCTCTTACAGGGGGACCTATGGCTACACCTTC. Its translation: CASSYRGTYGYTF.